These T cell receptor beta chains were read from a single sample in a study of neurological immune-mediated disorders. TCRdb re-analysed the 5' RACE reads in MiXCR, keeping a single row per CDR3 protein. The sample yields under 100,000 distinct CDR3 sequences, 4.3% seen once. The sequenced material came from PBMCs. The receptors originated from a woman in her fifties or sixties with multiple sclerosis. Each CDR3 is given with its conserved first and last residue. A D gene is named only where the DNA matches it firmly. Size tells how often a clone was seen (once, few, many) or the class of an expanded clone, and some rows leave it out.

J gene: TRBJ1-5
V gene: TRBV18
clone size: many
D gene: .
CDR3 protein: CASSPLGQTNQPQHF
CDR3 DNA: TGTGCCAGCTCACCACTGGGACAAACTAATCAGCCCCAGCATTTT

J gene: TRBJ2-5
V gene: TRBV7-2
clone size: many
D gene: TRBD1
CDR3 protein: CASSFGQGVETQYF
CDR3 DNA: TGTGCCAGCAGCTTTGGACAGGGGGTTGAGACCCAGTACTTC

J gene: TRBJ2-1
V gene: TRBV5-1
clone size: many
D gene: TRBD2
CDR3 protein: CASSLLLAGGSYNEQFF
CDR3 DNA: TGCGCCAGCAGCTTGCTACTAGCGGGGGGTTCCTACAATGAGCAGTTCTTC

J gene: TRBJ2-3
V gene: TRBV20-1
clone size: many
D gene: .
CDR3 protein: CSAFLALGTDTQYF
CDR3 DNA: TGCAGTGCTTTCCTAGCTCTGGGAACAGATACGCAGTATTTT

J gene: TRBJ1-2
V gene: TRBV27
clone size: many
D gene: .
CDR3 protein: CASSSAGTLNYGYTF
CDR3 DNA: TGTGCCAGCAGTTCTGCCGGGACCCTTAACTATGGCTACACCTTC

J gene: TRBJ2-2
V gene: TRBV20-1
clone size: many
D gene: TRBD1
CDR3 protein: CSARDATGRTGELFF
CDR3 DNA: TGCAGTGCTAGAGATGCGACAGGGCGAACCGGGGAGCTGTTTTTT

J gene: TRBJ2-3
V gene: TRBV20-1
clone size: many
D gene: .
CDR3 protein: CSAVTVSDTQYF
CDR3 DNA: TGCAGTGCAGTTACGGTGTCAGATACGCAGTATTTT

J gene: TRBJ1-2
V gene: TRBV14
clone size: .
D gene: .
CDR3 protein: CASSQVPGNYGYNF
CDR3 DNA: TGTGCCAGCAGCCAAGTCCCTGGGAACTATGGCTACAACTTC

J gene: TRBJ2-3
V gene: TRBV5-1
clone size: many
D gene: .
CDR3 protein: CASSLTGGNTQYF
CDR3 DNA: TGCGCCAGCAGCTTGACCGGGGGCAATACGCAGTATTTT

J gene: TRBJ2-5
V gene: TRBV25-1
clone size: many
D gene: TRBD1
CDR3 protein: CASSGGQGYQETQYF
CDR3 DNA: TGTGCCAGCAGTGGCGGACAGGGGTACCAAGAGACCCAGTACTTC